Below are 21 T cell receptor beta chains sequenced from a single sample in a study of cytomegalovirus exposure and HLA in healthy donors. Method: immunoSEQ multiplex PCR; TCRdb's copy keeps in-frame clones and lacks some. The sample yields 300,000 to 350,000 clones, around 90% seen once. Sequencing was performed on PBMCs. The receptor set was obtained from a young man in good health and CMV-seronegative.

The chain employs TRBV5-4 and TRBJ1-1; D uncertain. The CDR3 sequence is 12 residues long. V lost 4 bases and J lost 7, with 11 bases in between. The germline CDR1 and CDR2 sequences are SGHNT and YYREEE (reference sequence). The CDR3 is CASSRTGIEAFF. Here the CDR3 DNA reads TGTGCCAGCAGCCGGACGGGAATTGAAGCTTTCTTT.

This clone was counted a single time. The V and J genes are TRBV6-1 and TRBJ2-1; a possible D gene is TRBD2 (6 bases). The CDR3 has 13 residues. Trimming pared 6 bases from V and 5 bases from J, leaving 11 bases between. The germline CDR1 and CDR2 sequences are MNHNS and SASEGT. In DNA, the CDR3 is TGTGCCAGCAGAACGACGGGGGACAATGAGCAGTTCTTC. Amino acids: CASRTTGDNEQFF.

The chain joins TRBV4-1 to TRBJ2-6; 9 nucleotides agree with TRBD1. Trimming removed 4 bases from V and 0 bases from J; junction bases left unmatched: 7. The length of the CDR3 is 18 residues. The germline V gene encodes CDR1 MGHRA and CDR2 YSYEKL. CDR3 protein: CASSPTGTGISGANVLTF. The CDR3 DNA follows: TGCGCCAGCAGCCCGACCGGGACAGGGATCTCTGGGGCCAACGTCCTGACTTTC.

This sequence joins TRBV11-1 and TRBJ1-1, with D perhaps TRBD1 (5 bases). CDR1 is SGHAT, CDR2 FQDESV, per germline (reference sequence). Trimming removed 5 bases at V and 1 base at J, with 8 bases between. This CDR3 contains 13 residues. This CDR3 is CASSLTGNTEAFF. CDR3 in DNA: TGTGCCAGCAGCCTTACAGGGAACACTGAAGCTTTCTTT.

This clone was counted once. J is TRBJ1-6 and V is TRBV18; TRBD1 matches 9 bases. The CDR3 has 16 amino acids. With V trimmed by 2 bases and J by 5 bases, 4 bases remained unmatched. The germline gives CDR1 KGHSH, CDR2 LQKENI. The CDR3 sequence is CASSPRWTGDNSPLHF. Written as DNA, the CDR3 is TGTGCCAGCTCACCAAGGTGGACAGGGGATAATTCACCCCTCCACTTT.

This chain joins TRBV5-6 and TRBJ1-1, with D possibly being TRBD1 (5 bases). Germline values: CDR1 SGHDT, CDR2 YYEEEE. The CDR3 runs to 15 residues. V lost 3 bases and J lost 6, with 18 bases in between. The CDR3 spells CASSSRGRFSPEAFF. Here the CDR3 DNA reads TGTGCCAGCAGCTCGCGGGGACGGTTTTCCCCTGAAGCTTTCTTT.

This chain links TRBV5-8 with TRBJ1-1, with D unresolved. CDR3 size: 17 residues. V was clipped by 1 base and J by 4 bases, with 20 bases between them. Germline V CDR1 and CDR2: SGHTS, YDEGEE. CDR3: CASSLIVRNRSPTEAFF. The CDR3 DNA reads as TGTGCCAGCAGCTTGATCGTCCGAAATCGGTCCCCCACTGAAGCTTTCTTT.

Here the CDR3 DNA reads TGTGCCAGTGGACAGGGGGCGGTCTACACCTTC. This codes for CASGQGAVYTF. The rearrangement joins TRBV6-5 to TRBJ1-2, with 11 positions matching TRBD1. The J segment lost 10 bases and the V segment lost 9 bases, leaving 4 bases of the junction unmatched. The CDR3 covers 11 residues. CDR1 and CDR2 (germline): MNHEY, SVGAGI.

The genes are TRBV4-2 and TRBJ1-4; D not resolved. Germline CDR1 and CDR2: LGHNA and YNFKEQ. Trimming cost V 1 base and J 8 bases, with 26 bases left between them. The CDR3 has 19 residues. CDR3 coding DNA: TGTGCCAGCAGCCAAGTGGGAGTCCCGGATGAAGTCGGTCGGGAAAAACTGTTTTTT. Translation: CASSQVGVPDEVGREKLFF.

Details on this clone: Other DNA sequences in the same sample also yield this CDR3. The chain has TRBV5-1 and TRBJ1-5; D gene unclear. Germline lookup yields CDR1 SGHRS and CDR2 YFSETQ. There are 13 residues in the CDR3. The ends were cut back, 0 bases at V and 5 bases at J, with 6 bases in the middle. The CDR3 DNA reads as TGCGCCAGCAGCTTGGGGCCCTATCAGCCCCAGCATTTT. Protein: CASSLGPYQPQHF.

The CDR3: CASTARQGDTGELFF. CDR3 nucleotide sequence: TGTGCCAGCACCGCCCGACAGGGGGACACCGGGGAGCTGTTTTTT. The chain couples TRBV6-5 to TRBJ2-2, with 9 bases fitting TRBD1. The CDR3 runs 15 residues. V dropped 7 bases and J dropped 3; count of bases not matched to a gene: 6. Germline lookup yields CDR1 MNHEY and CDR2 SVGAGI.

This clone was counted a few times. Different DNA sequences within this sample yield the same CDR3. The chain employs TRBV19 and TRBJ1-5; D ambiguous. V gave up 0 bases and J gave up 0 bases, with 6 bases separating them. The CDR3 is 15 residues long. CDR1 and CDR2 (germline): LNHDA, SQIVND (reference sequence). CDR3 nucleotide sequence: TGTGCCAGTAGTATAGATCTAGATAGCAATCAGCCCCAGCATTTT. Protein sequence: CASSIDLDSNQPQHF.

This clone was counted between two and nine times. The chain has TRBV28 and TRBJ1-2; possible D gene TRBD1, 5 bases. Per the germline V gene, CDR1 is MDHEN and CDR2 is SYDVKM. The CDR3 runs 13 residues. Trimming removed 6 bases from V and 8 bases from J, with 16 bases in between. The CDR3 nucleotides are TGTGCCAGCAGACCCGCGGGGCGGGGAGGCTACACCTTC. This encodes CASRPAGRGGYTF.

This chain joins TRBV6-1 and TRBJ2-1; possibly TRBD2 for D (5 bases). This CDR3 comprises 14 residues. The V end lost 5 bases, the J end lost 6 bases, and 14 bases lay between the germline ends. Germline CDR1 MNHNS, CDR2 SASEGT. The chain's CDR3 is CASSSDFTVNEQFF. The CDR3, as DNA: TGTGCCAGCAGTTCGGACTTCACCGTCAATGAGCAGTTCTTC.

The genes are TRBV27 and TRBJ2-7; 7 bases agree with TRBD2. Trimming cost V 3 bases and J 0 bases; bases outside gene matches: 11. Germline CDR1 reads MNHEY; CDR2 reads SMNVEV (reference sequence). The CDR3 contains 17 residues. CDR3 coding DNA: TGTGCCAGCAGTTTGACGGGGGGTCTCGAAAGCTCCTACGAGCAGTACTTC. This translates into CASSLTGGLESSYEQYF.

This chain joins TRBV7-8 and TRBJ1-1; weak D call: TRBD1 (5 bases). Trimming took 4 bases from V and 1 from J, leaving 7 bases between them. CDR3 length: 13 residues. The germline V gene encodes CDR1 SGHVS and CDR2 FQNEAQ. Here the CDR3 DNA reads TGTGCCAGCAGCTCTACAGGGAACACTGAAGCTTTCTTT. As protein: CASSSTGNTEAFF.

This clone was counted only a few times. This chain uses TRBV5-1 with TRBJ1-3, with a weak D call TRBD1 (6 bases). Germline loops: CDR1 SGHRS, CDR2 YFSETQ. Trimming left V 0 bases short and J 0 bases short, with 10 bases between. The CDR3 spans 16 residues. The CDR3 sequence: CASSLAQGLSGNTIYF. As DNA, the CDR3 is TGCGCCAGCAGCTTGGCACAGGGCCTCTCTGGAAACACCATATATTTT.

The chain joins TRBV18 to TRBJ2-5, with D tentatively TRBD1 (6 bases). Trimming took 6 bases from V and 5 from J, leaving 13 bases between them. CDR3 length: 13 amino acids. Germline-derived CDR1 and CDR2 are KGHSH and LQKENI. The chain's CDR3 is CASSLQGRETQYF. CDR3 nucleotide sequence: TGTGCCAGCTCCCTACAGGGTAGGGAGACCCAGTACTTC.

The rearrangement uses TRBV9 and TRBJ2-7; TRBD1 aligns across 7 bases. The length of the CDR3 is 15 residues. In germline, CDR1 is SGDLS, CDR2 YYNGEE. V trimming: 0 bases; J trimming: 3 bases; junction bases outside the gene matches: 6. The CDR3 reads CASSVGTGWRYEQYF. The DNA of the CDR3 is TGTGCCAGCAGCGTAGGGACAGGTTGGCGCTACGAGCAGTACTTC.

The chain combines TRBV7-2 with TRBJ2-2, with a possible D match to TRBD1 (6 bases). Germline-derived CDR1 and CDR2 are SGHTA and FQGNSA. This CDR3 has 17 residues. V was clipped by 3 bases and J by 0 bases, with 14 bases between them. This chain's CDR3 is CASSFPPGGANTGELFF. In nucleotides, the CDR3 is TGTGCCAGCAGCTTCCCCCCTGGGGGCGCGAACACCGGGGAGCTGTTTTTT.

This clone occurred a few times. The chain has TRBV29-1 and TRBJ1-2; 8 bases line up with TRBD1. The V gene end was trimmed by 7 bases and the J gene end by 2 bases; junction bases not matched to a gene: 6. Germline V gene lookup returns CDR1 SQVTM and CDR2 ANQGSEA. CDR3 size: 13 residues. The CDR3 here is CSAQTGENYGYTF. For the CDR3, the DNA is TGCAGCGCCCAGACAGGGGAAAACTATGGCTACACCTTC. The complete variable domain, with remaining parts taken from reference TRBV29-1 and TRBJ1-2, reads SAVISQKPSRDICQRGTSLTIQCQVDSQVTMMFWYRQQPGQSLTLIATANQGSEATYESGFVIDKFPISRPNLTFSTLTVSNMSPEDSSIYLCSAQTGENYGYTFGSGTRLTVV.